A single sample is the source of the 7 T cell receptor beta chains below, sequenced in a study of cytomegalovirus exposure and HLA in healthy donors. The primer mix had 60 Vbeta and 13 Jbeta primers. Libraries were prepared by immunoSEQ multiplex PCR; TCRdb keeps only in-frame clonotypes and omits some of them. The repertoire holds approximately 130,000 clones, with 75% as singletons. Sequenced: PBMCs. The receptors come from a man younger than 45 in good health and CMV-seronegative.

The chain employs TRBV27 and TRBJ2-2; 13 bases agree with TRBD2. Germline CDR1 reads MNHEY; CDR2 reads SMNVEV (reference sequence). V trimming: 1 base; J trimming: 5 bases; junction bases outside the gene matches: 4. This CDR3 spans 17 amino acids. CDR3 region: CASSLYPGLAGTGELFF. The CDR3 DNA is TGTGCCAGCAGTTTATACCCGGGACTAGCGGGAACCGGGGAGCTGTTTTTT.

The rearrangement links TRBV30 to TRBJ1-1, with 8 positions matching TRBD1. The ends lost 1 base at V and 9 bases at J; junction bases unmatched: 7. Germline CDR1 is GTSNPN and CDR2 is SVGIG (reference sequence). CDR3 size: 13 residues. DNA of the CDR3: TGTGCCTGGAGTGCGACAGGGGTCAGTAAAGCTTTCTTT. Encoded protein: CAWSATGVSKAFF.

This clone came up a few times. The V call is TRBV27, the J call TRBJ1-5; D unclear. The CDR3 sequence is 12 residues long. The germline gives CDR1 MNHEY, CDR2 SMNVEV (reference sequence). Between the trimmed V and J ends, which lost 3 bases and 6 bases, there was a span of 6 bases. CDR3 bases: TGTGCCAGCAGTTTCCTCGGTCAGCCCCAGCATTTT. It yields the protein CASSFLGQPQHF.

The V gene is TRBV5-6, the J gene TRBJ2-1; 12 nucleotides match TRBD2. The ends lost 4 bases at V and 10 bases at J; junction bases unmatched: 9. The CDR3 runs 15 residues. Germline lookup yields CDR1 SGHDT and CDR2 YYEEEE. The CDR3 DNA follows: TGTGCCAGCAGCCCTGGGACTAGCGGGCCCTCGGAGCAGTTCTTC. It specifies CASSPGTSGPSEQFF.

The gene calls are TRBV29-1 and TRBJ2-3; no clear D gene. This CDR3 region has 12 residues. Germline-derived CDR1 and CDR2 are SQVTM and ANQGSEA. V was shortened by 6 bases and J by 1 base, with 8 bases between the two germline ends. The CDR3 region has the DNA TGCAGCGTAGCTGAGGGCACAGATACGCAGTATTTT. Its translation: CSVAEGTDTQYF.

The rearrangement joins TRBV5-6 to TRBJ2-1, with no clear D. CDR1 SGHDT and CDR2 YYEEEE come from the germline V gene. V was clipped by 6 bases and J by 0 bases, with 10 bases between them. This CDR3 has 14 residues. The CDR3 spells CASITLSSYNEQFF. The CDR3 DNA is TGTGCCAGCATTACCCTAAGCTCCTACAATGAGCAGTTCTTC.

This clone occurred once. The J gene is TRBJ1-4, the V gene TRBV7-8, with D maybe TRBD1 (6 bases). Trimming left V 2 bases short and J 3 bases short, with 10 bases between. The CDR3 consists of 15 residues. Per germline, CDR1 SGHVS and CDR2 FQNEAQ. The CDR3 nucleotides are TGTGCCAGCAGCTTAAGGGGGACATCTAATGAAAAACTGTTTTTT. This encodes CASSLRGTSNEKLFF.